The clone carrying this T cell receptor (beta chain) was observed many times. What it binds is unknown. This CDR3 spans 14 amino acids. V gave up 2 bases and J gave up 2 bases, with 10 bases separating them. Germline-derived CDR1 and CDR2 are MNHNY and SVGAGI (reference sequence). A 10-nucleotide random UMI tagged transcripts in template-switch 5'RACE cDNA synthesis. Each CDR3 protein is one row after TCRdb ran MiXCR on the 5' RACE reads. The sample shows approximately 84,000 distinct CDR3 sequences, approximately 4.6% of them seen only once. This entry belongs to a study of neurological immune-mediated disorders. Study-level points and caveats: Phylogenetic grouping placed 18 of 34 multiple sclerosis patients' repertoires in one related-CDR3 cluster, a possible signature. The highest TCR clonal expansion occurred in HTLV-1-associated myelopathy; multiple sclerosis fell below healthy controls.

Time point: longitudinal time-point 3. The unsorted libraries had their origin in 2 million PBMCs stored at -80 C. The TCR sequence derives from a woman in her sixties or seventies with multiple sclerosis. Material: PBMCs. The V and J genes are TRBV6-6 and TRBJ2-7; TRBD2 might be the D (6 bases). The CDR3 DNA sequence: TGTGCCAGCAGTTACGAAAGGACTACCTACGAGCAGTACTTC. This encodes CASSYERTTYEQYF.